The 13 T cell receptor beta chains below all came from one sample that was sequenced in a study of T-cell reconstitution after alpha-beta-depleted transplantation in children. Unique molecular identifiers were used to barcode this TCRbeta library. Via MiXCR, TCRdb re-called the PCR reads, giving one row per CDR3 protein. The table includes hundreds of thousands of distinct CDR3 sequences, around 17% detected once. This material consisted of PBMCs from the stem cell graft donor, taken from the stem cell graft. These receptors all stem from a human donor who donated a stem cell graft to a child with acute myeloid leukemia.

The V gene is TRBV7-9, the J gene TRBJ2-3; 9 nucleotides align to TRBD2. This CDR3 spans 17 amino acids. CDR1 and CDR2 from the germline V gene are SEHNR and FQNEAQ (reference sequence). V was clipped by 3 bases and J by 0 bases; unmatched bases: 7. The CDR3 loop reads CASSLFPSGVSTDTQYF. The CDR3 bases are TGTGCCAGCAGCTTGTTCCCTAGCGGGGTGAGCACAGATACGCAGTATTTT.

In its sample, this clonotype was seen a few times. The chain employs TRBV13 and TRBJ1-1; D might be TRBD1 (6 bases). V lost 5 bases to trimming and J lost 5 bases, with 18 bases between them. The CDR3 consists of 15 residues. CDR1 is PRHDT, CDR2 FYEKMQ, per germline (reference sequence). The CDR3 DNA follows: TGTGCCAGCAGCCTCAGGGGCAGGCTGGGGACTGAAGCTTTCTTT. It translates to CASSLRGRLGTEAFF.

In this sample, this clonotype turned up a few times. The chain uses TRBV7-4 and TRBJ2-7; 8 bases are a match to TRBD1. This CDR3 contains 15 residues. Germline V lookup: CDR1 SGHVT, CDR2 SQSDAQ. The V and J ends lost 6 bases and 0 bases, in that order; junction bases with no gene match: 7. The DNA for the CDR3 is TGTGCCAGCAGTCTCCGGGACAGGAGCTCCTACGAGCAGTACGTC. It codes for CASSLRDRSSYEQYV.

The rearrangement joins TRBV15 to TRBJ1-5; 7 nucleotides align to TRBD1. J was trimmed by 5 bases and V by 0 bases; bases with no gene match: 1. The CDR3 totals 14 residues. Germline CDR1 reads LNHNV; CDR2 reads YYDKDF (reference sequence). This CDR3 reads CATSREGGYQPQHF. The CDR3 DNA reads TGTGCCACCAGCAGAGAAGGGGGCTATCAGCCCCAGCATTTT.

This clonotype was counted a few times. The genes are TRBV2 and TRBJ2-1; no clear D. In germline, CDR1 is SNHLY, CDR2 FYNNEI. The CDR3 is 13 residues long. With 8 bases removed from V and 6 bases from J, the gap between germline ends came to 14 bases. CDR3 sequence reads: CASSKETTNEQFF. The CDR3 DNA sequence: TGTGCCAGCTCGAAGGAGACCACCAATGAGCAGTTCTTC.

This clonotype was seen ten or more times. This chain's CDR3 is CASSPGFYGYTF. The CDR3 coding sequence is TGTGCCAGCAGCCCGGGATTCTATGGCTACACCTTC. The rearrangement uses TRBV12-3 or TRBV12-4 and TRBJ1-2, with no clear D. There are 12 residues in the CDR3. V was pared by 6 bases and J by 4 bases, with 9 bases between.

This chain joins TRBV7-8 and TRBJ1-5; D perhaps matches TRBD1 (6 bases). CDR3 size: 14 residues. Trimming pared 5 bases from V and 5 bases from J, leaving 13 bases between. Germline CDR1 SGHVS, CDR2 FQNEAQ. As DNA, the CDR3 is TGTGCCAGCAGCCCGGGGGCGCGCGATCAGCCCCAGCATTTT. It yields the protein CASSPGARDQPQHF.

This clonotype came up many times. The CDR3 nucleotides read TGTGCCAGCAGTCAGGACTATGGCTACACCTTC. Protein product: CASSQDYGYTF. The genes are TRBV12-3 or TRBV12-4 and TRBJ1-2; no definite D call. Trimming cost V 5 bases and J 3 bases, with 4 bases left between them. This CDR3 contains 11 residues.

The chain has TRBV28 and TRBJ2-5; 7 nucleotides match TRBD1. The germline V gene has CDR1 MDHEN and CDR2 SYDVKM. CDR3 size: 16 residues. After removal of 6 bases from V and 4 bases from J, the junction contained 14 bases not matched to a gene. Here the CDR3 reads CASSAVKGAPRETQYF. CDR3 bases: TGTGCCAGCAGCGCCGTCAAGGGGGCGCCGAGAGAGACCCAGTACTTC.

This clonotype was detected ten times or more. This chain joins TRBV6-5 and TRBJ2-1; D gene unclear. CDR3 length: 12 amino acids. Looked up from germline, CDR1 is MNHEY and CDR2 is SVGAGI. The V gene lost 4 bases and the J gene lost 10 bases, with 11 bases spanning the gap. Written as DNA, the CDR3 is TGTGCCAGCAGTTCCGCGTACTTGGAGCAGTTCTTC. It translates to CASSSAYLEQFF.

The V call is TRBV12-3 or TRBV12-4, the J call TRBJ2-2; TRBD1 is a possible D gene (6 bases). The ends were cut back, 2 bases at V and 8 bases at J, with 12 bases in the middle. The CDR3 sequence is 14 residues long. The CDR3 reads CASSLRGLKGELFF. CDR3 DNA sequence: TGTGCCAGCAGTTTAAGGGGGTTGAAAGGGGAGCTGTTTTTT.

Details on this clonotype: A much larger clone differs by one base, so this may be a read error. The chain combines TRBV20-1 with TRBJ1-6; possibly TRBD1 for D (5 bases). Per germline, CDR1 DFQATT and CDR2 SNEGSKA (reference sequence). The CDR3 is made up of 11 amino acids. V dropped 7 bases and J dropped 9 bases, with 10 bases sitting between them. The CDR3 nucleotides read TGCAGTGGTGTGACAGCTTCACCCCTCCACTTT. Translating gives CSGVTASPLHF.

This clonotype has more than one count but fewer than ten. The chain recombines TRBV5-1 with TRBJ2-1; D remains unclear. CDR1 and CDR2 (germline): SGHRS, YFSETQ. The length of the CDR3 is 12 residues. V lost 5 bases and J 7 bases, leaving 10 bases between the germline ends. CDR3 nucleotides: TGCGCCAGCAGTTTCCGAATGAATGAGCAGTTCTTC. Translation: CASSFRMNEQFF.